These 28 T cell receptor beta chains were sequenced from one sample in a study of CD8 T cells in Susac syndrome. Random hexamers served to reverse transcribe about 0.5 to 1 ug RNA. TCRdb reprocessed the immunoSEQ multiplex PCR reads via MiXCR and lists one record per CDR3 protein. In the table there are under 200,000 distinct CDR3 sequences, approximately 95% of which are singletons. Input material: CD8+ T cells from PBMCs. Receptor source: a human donor with multiple sclerosis.

The chain combines TRBV9 with TRBJ2-1; 9 bases agree with TRBD1. J lost 5 bases, V lost 0 bases, and 3 bases had no gene match. Germline V gene lookup returns CDR1 SGDLS and CDR2 YYNGEE. CDR3 length equals 15 residues. The CDR3 DNA reads TGTGCCAGCAGCGTAGAACAGGGGGCAAACAATGAGCAGTTCTTC. Translating it yields CASSVEQGANNEQFF.

This chain links TRBV5-1 with TRBJ2-1; TRBD2 matches at 8 bases. V was pared by 0 bases and J by 7 bases, with 12 bases of the junction left unmatched. Germline CDR1 is SGHRS and CDR2 is YFSETQ. The CDR3 is 17 amino acids. The CDR3 nucleotides are TGCGCCAGCAGCTTGGGGACTAGCCGGGCACTTCGTAATGAGCAGTTCTTC. It specifies CASSLGTSRALRNEQFF.

This sequence joins TRBV29-1 and TRBJ2-7; D is undetermined. The germline V gene has CDR1 SQVTM and CDR2 ANQGSEA. The CDR3 runs to 12 residues. Trimming pared 4 bases from V and 3 bases from J, leaving 10 bases between. The CDR3 protein is CSVGKDGYEQYF. The CDR3 bases are TGCAGCGTTGGTAAGGACGGCTACGAGCAGTACTTC.

This chain links TRBV29-1 with TRBJ2-7; 10 nucleotides match TRBD1. V gave up 5 bases and J gave up 2 bases; unmatched junction bases: 9. Germline V gives CDR1 SQVTM, CDR2 ANQGSEA. This CDR3 has 15 amino acids. CDR3 amino acids: CSVWGQGSLAYEQYF. In nucleotides, the CDR3 is TGCAGCGTTTGGGGACAGGGGAGTCTCGCCTACGAGCAGTACTTC.

The CDR3 DNA follows: TGTGCCATCAGTGTCTCGCTGACCGGGGAGCTGTTTTTT. Translating it yields CAISVSLTGELFF. The chain has TRBV10-3 and TRBJ2-2; D uncertain. The CDR3 is 13 residues long. Germline V gene lookup returns CDR1 ENHRY and CDR2 SYGVKD. V shed 4 bases and J shed 5 bases, with 8 bases lying between them.

This rearrangement joins TRBV14 to TRBJ2-4; D is ambiguous. Trimming removed 0 bases at V and 7 bases at J, with 10 bases between. The CDR3 runs 14 residues. Per the germline V gene, CDR1 is SGHDN and CDR2 is FVKESK. For the CDR3, the DNA is TGTGCCAGCAGCCAAGATCTGGGTCGGAACATTCAGTACTTC. Translating it yields CASSQDLGRNIQYF.

V gene TRBV19 combines with J gene TRBJ2-1; the match to TRBD2 covers 13 bases. CDR1 and CDR2 (germline): LNHDA, SQIVND (reference sequence). The V gene end was trimmed by 6 bases and the J gene end by 6 bases; junction bases not matched to a gene: 2. The CDR3 covers 14 residues. This chain's CDR3 is CASRGLAGTNEQFF. In nucleotides, the CDR3 is TGTGCCAGTAGGGGACTAGCGGGAACCAATGAGCAGTTCTTC.

The chain joins TRBV12-3 or TRBV12-4 to TRBJ1-2, with 7 positions matching TRBD1. J lost 6 bases, V lost 3 bases, and 4 bases had no gene match. CDR3 length: 13 residues. In DNA form, the CDR3 reads TGTGCCAGCAGTTTGACAGGGACCCATGGCTACACCTTC. Translated: CASSLTGTHGYTF.

This clonotype was counted once. At one end the junction does not follow the germline gene, possibly because of a read error. This chain uses TRBV29-1 with TRBJ2-5; D unresolved. Germline V CDR1 and CDR2: SQVTM, ANQGSEA. The CDR3 is made up of 10 amino acids. CDR3 DNA: TGCAGCGTTGATTCGGCAGGCCCTCACTTC. Translating it yields CSVDSAGPHF.

The CDR3 spells CASSYDGTGAYEQYF. The CDR3 DNA is TGTGCCAGCAGCTACGACGGGACAGGGGCCTACGAGCAGTACTTC. The chain uses TRBV5-6 and TRBJ2-7, with 10 bases matching TRBD1. CDR1 is SGHDT, CDR2 YYEEEE, per germline. The CDR3 is 15 amino acids. Trimming at V came to 3 bases and at J to 2 bases, leaving 5 bases not matched to a gene.

The count of this clonotype is one. The V gene is TRBV18, the J gene TRBJ2-5; the match to TRBD1 covers 8 bases. The ends lost 2 bases at V and 6 bases at J; junction bases unmatched: 5. There are 14 residues in the CDR3. CDR1 and CDR2 (germline): KGHSH, LQKENI. CDR3 bases: TGTGCCAGCTCACCAGAGGACAGGGTGAAGACCCAGTACTTC. It translates to CASSPEDRVKTQYF.

This rearrangement joins TRBV12-3 or TRBV12-4 to TRBJ1-1; 7 bases agree with TRBD1. There are 14 residues in the CDR3. The V gene end was trimmed by 6 bases and the J gene end by 3 bases; junction bases not matched to a gene: 7. The CDR3 is CASREEGADTEAFF. As DNA, the CDR3 is TGTGCCAGCAGGGAGGAGGGGGCTGACACTGAAGCTTTCTTT.

The genes are TRBV28 and TRBJ2-1; 7 nucleotides align to TRBD2. This CDR3 region has 15 residues. The V gene's germline CDR1 is MDHEN and CDR2 SYDVKM. With V trimmed by 5 bases and J by 4 bases, 8 bases remained unmatched. This CDR3 reads CASSRRTSGYNEQFF. The CDR3 bases are TGTGCCAGCAGTCGCCGGACTAGTGGGTACAATGAGCAGTTCTTC.

The V and J genes are TRBV25-1 and TRBJ2-2; D remains unclear. Looked up from germline, CDR1 is MGHDK and CDR2 is SYGVNS. V lost 1 base and J lost 6, with 3 bases in between. The CDR3 is 12 residues long. CDR3 in DNA: TGTGCCAGCAGTGAATCGGCCGGGGAGCTGTTTTTT. Protein: CASSESAGELFF.

This clonotype was seen a single time. The chain employs TRBV5-1 and TRBJ1-5; D might be TRBD1 (5 bases). V was clipped by 4 bases and J by 5 bases, with 13 bases between them. CDR1 is SGHRS and CDR2 is YFSETQ in the germline V gene. This CDR3 has 14 amino acids. The CDR3, as DNA: TGCGCCAGCAGCCCGGGGACGGGGGATCAGCCCCAGCATTTT. This sequence encodes CASSPGTGDQPQHF.

This CDR3 is CASSQARDEAFF. The DNA of the CDR3 is TGTGCCAGCAGCCAAGCAAGGGATGAAGCTTTCTTT. V and J are TRBV3-1 and TRBJ1-1; D unclear. The germline CDR1 and CDR2 sequences are LGHDT and YNNKEL (reference sequence). Deletions cut 1 base from V and 7 bases from J, with 7 bases between. CDR3 size: 12 residues.

The V gene is TRBV2, the J gene TRBJ2-1; no reliable D call. V was trimmed by 7 bases and J by 2 bases, leaving 9 bases between them. CDR1 and CDR2 (germline): SNHLY, FYNNEI. This CDR3 is built from 13 residues. CDR3 DNA: TGTGCCAGCATTAGAATCCCCTACAATGAGCAGTTCTTC. Protein product: CASIRIPYNEQFF.

The chain is built from TRBV7-2 and TRBJ2-3; perhaps TRBD1 as D (6 bases). With 1 base removed from V and 3 bases from J, the gap between germline ends came to 14 bases. This CDR3 is built from 16 residues. Germline V CDR1 and CDR2: SGHTA, FQGNSA. For the CDR3, the DNA is TGTGCCAGCAGCTTAGGGGTGGACAGAGAGACAGATACGCAGTATTTT. Translating gives CASSLGVDRETDTQYF.

The chain joins TRBV3-1 to TRBJ2-7; D unresolved. This CDR3 region has 13 residues. Germline CDR1 and CDR2: LGHDT and YNNKEL (reference sequence). Trimming took 0 bases from V and 2 from J, leaving 5 bases between them. The CDR3 loop is CASSQELTYEQYF. CDR3 in DNA: TGTGCCAGCAGCCAAGAACTGACCTACGAGCAGTACTTC.

This chain uses TRBV15 with TRBJ2-7, with D perhaps assigned TRBD1 or TRBD2 (7 bases each). The CDR3 spans 15 residues. Germline assignment: CDR1 LNHNV and CDR2 YYDKDF (reference sequence). The V end was cut by 1 base, the J end by 3 bases, with 13 bases between. The CDR3 nucleotides read TGTGCCACCAGCAGAGGGGCAGGGGGGGACTACGAGCAGTACTTC. Its translation: CATSRGAGGDYEQYF.

This chain uses TRBV2 with TRBJ2-6, with unresolved D. The CDR3 is 14 residues long. Germline CDR1 SNHLY, CDR2 FYNNEI. Trimming took off 4 bases at V and 2 bases at J, with 6 bases between the two ends. CDR3 sequence: CASSGLTGANVLTF. The CDR3 nucleotides read TGTGCCAGCAGTGGCCTGACTGGGGCCAACGTCCTGACTTTC.

This chain connects TRBV4-1 to TRBJ1-5; 8 bases line up with TRBD1. V shed 4 bases and J 5 bases; nucleotides not matched to a gene: 7. The CDR3 length is 15 residues. Germline CDR1 and CDR2: MGHRA and YSYEKL. Here the CDR3 reads CASSLAQGVYQPQHF. DNA of the CDR3: TGCGCCAGCAGCCTGGCACAGGGGGTGTATCAGCCCCAGCATTTT.

The count of this clonotype is one. The genes are TRBV7-8 and TRBJ2-3; 13 nucleotides agree with TRBD2. Germline lookup yields CDR1 SGHVS and CDR2 FQNEAQ. J gave up 0 bases and V 5 bases, and 14 bases lay outside the gene matches. CDR3 length: 20 amino acids. CDR3: CASSPRTSGGMVMSTDTQYF. The CDR3 DNA follows: TGTGCCAGCAGCCCGCGGACTAGCGGGGGCATGGTGATGAGCACAGATACGCAGTATTTT. The full variable domain, in which reference TRBV7-8 and TRBJ2-3 provide the parts outside the CDR3, is GAGVSQSPRYKVAKRGQDVALRCDPISGHVSLFWYQQALGQGPEFLTYFQNEAQLDKSGLPSDRFFAERPEGSVSTLKIQRTQQEDSAVYLCASSPRTSGGMVMSTDTQYFGPGTRLTVL.

The CDR3: CASSSLGGRQGVDEQFF. CDR3 coding DNA: TGCGCCAGCAGCTCCCTAGGCGGCCGCCAGGGCGTGGATGAGCAGTTCTTC. The rearrangement uses TRBV5-1 and TRBJ2-1; D might be TRBD1 (5 bases). Germline lookup yields CDR1 SGHRS and CDR2 YFSETQ. The CDR3 runs to 17 residues. V lost 3 bases, J lost 8 bases, and 24 bases lay in between.

The CDR3 nucleotides are TGTGCCAGAGAAAGATCGACTAGCTTCGCCGGGGAGCTGTTTTTT. Its translation is CARERSTSFAGELFF. The rearrangement uses TRBV28 and TRBJ2-2; 7 nucleotides line up with TRBD2. Per germline, CDR1 MDHEN and CDR2 SYDVKM. The CDR3 totals 15 residues. The J segment lost 6 bases and the V segment lost 9 bases, leaving 13 bases of the junction unmatched.

The CDR3 sequence is CASTNPRAGVVNTGELFF. CDR3 in DNA: TGTGCCAGCACCAACCCGCGGGCGGGGGTTGTGAACACCGGGGAGCTGTTTTTT. This rearrangement joins TRBV12-3 or TRBV12-4 to TRBJ2-2; 7 bases fit TRBD2. Trimming removed 7 bases from V and 1 base from J; junction bases left unmatched: 15. The CDR3 extends over 18 amino acids.

The chain links TRBV10-2 to TRBJ2-3, with 10 bases identical to TRBD2. Germline-derived CDR1 and CDR2 are WSHSY and SAAADI. V lost 5 bases to trimming and J lost 1 base; unmatched junction nucleotides: 0. The CDR3 totals 14 residues. The CDR3 here is CASSSGGGTDTQYF. The CDR3 region has the DNA TGCGCCAGCAGTAGCGGGGGGGGCACAGATACGCAGTATTTT.

The chain joins TRBV13 to TRBJ2-5; 8 bases fit TRBD2. With 5 bases clipped from V and 1 base from J, the junction kept 6 bases outside the gene matches. Germline CDR1 is PRHDT and CDR2 is FYEKMQ (reference sequence). The CDR3 loop spans 15 amino acids. The CDR3 sequence is CASSRSGDSQETQYF. The CDR3 DNA is TGTGCCAGCAGCCGTAGCGGGGATAGCCAAGAGACCCAGTACTTC.